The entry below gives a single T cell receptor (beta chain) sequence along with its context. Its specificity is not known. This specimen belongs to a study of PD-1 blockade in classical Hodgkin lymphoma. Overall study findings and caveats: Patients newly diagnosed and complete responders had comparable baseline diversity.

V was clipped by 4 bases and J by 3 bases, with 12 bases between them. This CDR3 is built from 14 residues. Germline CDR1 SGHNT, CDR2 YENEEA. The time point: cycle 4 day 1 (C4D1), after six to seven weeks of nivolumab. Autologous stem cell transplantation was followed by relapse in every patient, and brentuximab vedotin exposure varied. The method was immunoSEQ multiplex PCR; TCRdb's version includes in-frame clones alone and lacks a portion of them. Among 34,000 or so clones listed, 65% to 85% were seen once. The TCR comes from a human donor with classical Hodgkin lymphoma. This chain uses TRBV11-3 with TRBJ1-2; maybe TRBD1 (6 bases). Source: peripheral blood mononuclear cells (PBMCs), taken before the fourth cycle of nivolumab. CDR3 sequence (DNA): TGTGCCAGCAGCTCGTGGGGGGGGCACTATGGCTACACCTTC. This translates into CASSSWGGHYGYTF.